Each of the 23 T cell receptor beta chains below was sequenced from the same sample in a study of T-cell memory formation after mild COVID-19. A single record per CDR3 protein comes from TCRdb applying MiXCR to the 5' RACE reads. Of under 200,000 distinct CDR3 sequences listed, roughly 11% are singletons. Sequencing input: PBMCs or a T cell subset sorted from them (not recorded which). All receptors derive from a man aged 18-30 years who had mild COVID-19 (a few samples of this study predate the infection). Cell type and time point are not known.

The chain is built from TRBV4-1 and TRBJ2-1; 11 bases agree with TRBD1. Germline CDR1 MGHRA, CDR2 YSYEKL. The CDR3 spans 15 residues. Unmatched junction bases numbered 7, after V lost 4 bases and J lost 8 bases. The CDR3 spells CASSLHGTGGDEQFF. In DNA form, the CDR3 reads TGCGCCAGCAGCCTCCACGGGACAGGGGGAGATGAGCAGTTCTTC.

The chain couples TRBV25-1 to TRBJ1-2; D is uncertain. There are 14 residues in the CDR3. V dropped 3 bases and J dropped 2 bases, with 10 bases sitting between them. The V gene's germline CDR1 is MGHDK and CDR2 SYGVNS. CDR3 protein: CASSDNPSNYGYTF. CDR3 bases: TGTGCCAGCAGTGACAACCCCTCGAACTATGGCTACACCTTC.

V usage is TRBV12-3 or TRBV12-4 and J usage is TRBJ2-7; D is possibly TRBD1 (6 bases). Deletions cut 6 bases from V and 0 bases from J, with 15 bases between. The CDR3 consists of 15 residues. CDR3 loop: CASREPGQSSYEQYV. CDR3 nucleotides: TGTGCCAGCAGAGAGCCGGGACAAAGCTCCTACGAGCAGTACGTC.

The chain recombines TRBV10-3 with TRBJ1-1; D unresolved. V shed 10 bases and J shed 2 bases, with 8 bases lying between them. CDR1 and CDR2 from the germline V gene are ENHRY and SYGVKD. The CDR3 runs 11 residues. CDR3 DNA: TGTGCCAGCCAGAGAAACACTGAAGCTTTCTTT. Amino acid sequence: CASQRNTEAFF.

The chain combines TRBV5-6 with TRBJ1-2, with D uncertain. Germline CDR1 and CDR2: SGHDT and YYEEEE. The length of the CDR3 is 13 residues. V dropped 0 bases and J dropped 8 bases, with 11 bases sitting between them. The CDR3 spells CASSLGDGNGYTF. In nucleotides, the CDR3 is TGTGCCAGCAGCTTGGGAGACGGAAACGGCTACACCTTC.

The CDR3 DNA sequence: TGTGCCATCAGTGACTACGGGGGCCAGGGCACTGAAGCTTTCTTT. Translated, it gives CAISDYGGQGTEAFF. The V and J genes are TRBV10-3 and TRBJ1-1, with D perhaps TRBD1 (6 bases). This CDR3 is built from 15 residues. The germline CDR1 and CDR2 sequences are ENHRY and SYGVKD. Trimming took off 3 bases at V and 4 bases at J, with 15 bases between the two ends.

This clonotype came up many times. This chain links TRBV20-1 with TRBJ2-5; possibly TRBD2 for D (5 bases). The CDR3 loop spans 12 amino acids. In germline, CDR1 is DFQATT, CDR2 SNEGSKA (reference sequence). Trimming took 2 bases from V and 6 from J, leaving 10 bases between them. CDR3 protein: CSARPFGKTQYF. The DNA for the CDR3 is TGCAGTGCTAGACCGTTCGGGAAGACCCAGTACTTC.

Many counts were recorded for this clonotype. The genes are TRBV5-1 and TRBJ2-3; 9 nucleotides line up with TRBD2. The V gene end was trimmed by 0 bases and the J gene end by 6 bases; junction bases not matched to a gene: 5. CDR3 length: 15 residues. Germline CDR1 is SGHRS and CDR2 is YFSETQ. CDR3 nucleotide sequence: TGCGCCAGCAGCTTGGGACTAGCGGCTTGGGATACGCAGTATTTT. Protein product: CASSLGLAAWDTQYF.

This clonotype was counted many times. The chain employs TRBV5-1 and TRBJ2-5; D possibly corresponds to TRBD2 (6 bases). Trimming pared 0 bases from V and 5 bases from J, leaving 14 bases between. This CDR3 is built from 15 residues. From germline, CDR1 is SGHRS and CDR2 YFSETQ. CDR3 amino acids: CASSLELPRGETQYF. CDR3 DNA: TGCGCCAGCAGCTTGGAGCTCCCCCGGGGGGAGACCCAGTACTTC.

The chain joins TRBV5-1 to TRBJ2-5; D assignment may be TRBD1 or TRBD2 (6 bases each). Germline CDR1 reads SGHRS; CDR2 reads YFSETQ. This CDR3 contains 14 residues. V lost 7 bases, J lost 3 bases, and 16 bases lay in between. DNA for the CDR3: TGCGCCAGCTCTCCGGGGGCCGGAGAAGAGACCCAGTACTTC. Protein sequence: CASSPGAGEETQYF.

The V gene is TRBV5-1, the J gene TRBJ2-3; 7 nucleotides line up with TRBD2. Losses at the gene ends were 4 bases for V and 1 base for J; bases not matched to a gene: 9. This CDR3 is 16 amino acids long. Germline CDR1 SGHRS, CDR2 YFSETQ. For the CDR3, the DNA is TGCGCCAGCAGCCCCCCTGGCGGGGGACGCACAGATACGCAGTATTTT. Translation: CASSPPGGGRTDTQYF. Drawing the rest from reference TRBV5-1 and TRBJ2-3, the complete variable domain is KAGVTQTPRYLIKTRGQQVTLSCSPISGHRSVSWYQQTPGQGLQFLFEYFSETQRNKGNFPGRFSGRQFSNSRSEMNVSTLELGDSALYLCASSPPGGGRTDTQYFGPGTRLTVL.

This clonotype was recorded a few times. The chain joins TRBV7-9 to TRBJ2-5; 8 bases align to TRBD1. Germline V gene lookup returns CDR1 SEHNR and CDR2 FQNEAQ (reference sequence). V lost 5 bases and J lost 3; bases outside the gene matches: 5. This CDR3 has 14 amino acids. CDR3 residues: CASSTGQGKETQYF. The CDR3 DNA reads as TGTGCCAGCAGCACAGGACAGGGAAAAGAGACCCAGTACTTC.

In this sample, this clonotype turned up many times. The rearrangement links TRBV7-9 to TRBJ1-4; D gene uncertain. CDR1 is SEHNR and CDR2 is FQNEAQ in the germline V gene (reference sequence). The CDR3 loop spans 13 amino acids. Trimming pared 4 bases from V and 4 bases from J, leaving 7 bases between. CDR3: CASSSDGNEKLFF. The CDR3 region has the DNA TGTGCCAGCAGCTCCGACGGTAATGAAAAACTGTTTTTT.

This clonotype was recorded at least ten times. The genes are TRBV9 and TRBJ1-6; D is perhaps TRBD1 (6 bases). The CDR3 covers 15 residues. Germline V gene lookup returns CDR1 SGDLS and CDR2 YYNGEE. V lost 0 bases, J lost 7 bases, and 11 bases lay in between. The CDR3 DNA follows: TGTGCCAGCAGCGTAGCGGCAGGGGAAAATTCACCCCTCCACTTT. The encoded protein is CASSVAAGENSPLHF.

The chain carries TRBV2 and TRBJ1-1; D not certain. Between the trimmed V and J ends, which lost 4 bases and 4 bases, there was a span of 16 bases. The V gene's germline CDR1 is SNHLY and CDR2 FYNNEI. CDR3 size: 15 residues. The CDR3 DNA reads TGTGCCAGCAGTGTAGTTATGGAGTGGGGCACTGAAGCTTTCTTT. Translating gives CASSVVMEWGTEAFF.

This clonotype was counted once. The CDR3 spells CASRTSGGQETQYF. The CDR3 DNA is TGTGCCAGCAGGACTAGCGGGGGCCAAGAGACCCAGTACTTC. This chain uses TRBV7-2 with TRBJ2-5; 12 positions match TRBD2. The trim removed 6 bases at V and 1 base at J, leaving 0 bases unmatched. This CDR3 is 14 amino acids long. Germline V gene data show CDR1 as SGHTA and CDR2 as FQGNSA.

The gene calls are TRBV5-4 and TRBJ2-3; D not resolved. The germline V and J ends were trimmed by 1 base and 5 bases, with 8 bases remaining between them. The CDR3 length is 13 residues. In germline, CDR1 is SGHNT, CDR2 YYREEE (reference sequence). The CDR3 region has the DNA TGTGCCAGCAGCTTGTCACCAGAAGATACGCAGTATTTT. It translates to CASSLSPEDTQYF.

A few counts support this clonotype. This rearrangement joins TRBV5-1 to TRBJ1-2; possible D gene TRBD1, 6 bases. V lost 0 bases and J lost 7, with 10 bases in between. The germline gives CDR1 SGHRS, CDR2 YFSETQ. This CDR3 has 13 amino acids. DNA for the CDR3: TGCGCCAGCAGCTTGGACGGACAGAGTGGCTACACCTTC. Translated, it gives CASSLDGQSGYTF.

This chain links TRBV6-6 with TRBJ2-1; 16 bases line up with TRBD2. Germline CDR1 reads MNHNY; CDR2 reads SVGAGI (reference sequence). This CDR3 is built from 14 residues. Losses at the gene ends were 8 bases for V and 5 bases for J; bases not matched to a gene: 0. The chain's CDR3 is CASGTSGGDNEQFF. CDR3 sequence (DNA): TGTGCCAGCGGGACTAGCGGGGGGGACAATGAGCAGTTCTTC.

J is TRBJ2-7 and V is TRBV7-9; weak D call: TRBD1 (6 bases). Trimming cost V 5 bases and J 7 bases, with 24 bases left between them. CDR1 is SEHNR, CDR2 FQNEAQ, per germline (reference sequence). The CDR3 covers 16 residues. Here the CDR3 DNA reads TGTGCCAGCAGCCCCCCACGGGCCCAGGGGAACTTAGAGCAGTACTTC. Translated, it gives CASSPPRAQGNLEQYF.

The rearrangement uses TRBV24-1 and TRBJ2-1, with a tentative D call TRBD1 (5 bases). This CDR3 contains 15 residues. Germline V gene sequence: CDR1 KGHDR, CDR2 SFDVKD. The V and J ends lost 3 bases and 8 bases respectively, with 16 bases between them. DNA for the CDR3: TGTGCCACCAGTGATCCAAGGGGTTCAGGCGATGAGCAGTTCTTC. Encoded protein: CATSDPRGSGDEQFF.

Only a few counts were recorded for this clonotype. Here the CDR3 reads CASSSGRQGVLVKLFF. The CDR3 DNA reads as TGTGCCAGCAGTTCCGGAAGGCAGGGCGTATTGGTAAAACTGTTTTTT. The chain is built from TRBV28 and TRBJ1-4, with D possibly being TRBD1 (5 bases). Germline V gene sequence: CDR1 MDHEN, CDR2 SYDVKM. This CDR3 is built from 16 residues. Trimming cost V 4 bases and J 10 bases, with 22 bases left between them.

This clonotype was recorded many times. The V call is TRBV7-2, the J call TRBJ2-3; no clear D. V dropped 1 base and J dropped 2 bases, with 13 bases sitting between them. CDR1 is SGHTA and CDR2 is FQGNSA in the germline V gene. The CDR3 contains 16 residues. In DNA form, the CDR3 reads TGTGCCAGCAGCTTAGTCTGGCGGATATACACAGATACGCAGTATTTT. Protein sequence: CASSLVWRIYTDTQYF.